The 16 T cell receptor beta chains below come from one sample, sequenced in a study of T cell repertoires in cytomegalovirus infection. For these TCRs, the target antigens are not known. TCRdb passed the reads through MiXCR, listing each CDR3 protein once. The table records under 300,000 distinct CDR3 sequences, less than 25% of them present only once. The specimen comprised cultured PBMCs, sampled from culture after CMV antigen stimulation. These TCRs come from a human donor in good health (CMV status not recorded). Some clones in this sample may be carry-over from other donors' samples.

The chain carries TRBV5-1 and TRBJ2-1; TRBD2 matches 9 bases. This CDR3 comprises 15 residues. CDR1 and CDR2 from the germline V gene are SGHRS and YFSETQ. After removal of 2 bases from V and 4 bases from J, the junction contained 4 bases not matched to a gene. CDR3 nucleotides: TGCGCCAGCAGCTTAGCGGGAGGTTTTTACAATGAGCAGTTCTTC. This sequence encodes CASSLAGGFYNEQFF.

J is TRBJ2-3 and V is TRBV24-1; 9 bases align to TRBD1. V lost 3 bases, J lost 11 bases, and 8 bases stayed unmatched. This CDR3 is 14 amino acids long. Looked up from germline, CDR1 is KGHDR and CDR2 is SFDVKD. The CDR3 sequence: CATSDAPRDREQYF. For the CDR3, the DNA is TGTGCCACCAGTGATGCACCCCGGGACAGGGAGCAGTATTTT.

This chain uses TRBV6-6 with TRBJ2-7; the match to TRBD2 covers 8 bases. The CDR3 runs 13 residues. Unmatched junction bases numbered 6, after V lost 5 bases and J lost 6 bases. Germline V CDR1 and CDR2: MNHNY, SVGAGI (reference sequence). This CDR3 is CASSTGLVGEQYV. The CDR3 region has the DNA TGTGCCAGCAGTACGGGACTAGTAGGCGAGCAGTACGTC.

The V gene is TRBV7-2, the J gene TRBJ1-3, with 8 bases fitting TRBD1. V trimming: 2 bases; J trimming: 0 bases; junction bases outside the gene matches: 3. Germline CDR1 and CDR2: SGHTA and FQGNSA. The CDR3 contains 16 residues. As DNA, the CDR3 is TGTGCCAGCAGCTTACAGGGGGCAGACTCTGGAAACACCATATATTTT. Amino acids: CASSLQGADSGNTIYF.

The V gene is TRBV10-3, the J gene TRBJ2-7; 8 bases line up with TRBD2. Germline values: CDR1 ENHRY, CDR2 SYGVKD. This CDR3 contains 15 residues. The V and J ends lost 0 bases and 2 bases, in that order; junction bases with no gene match: 3. CDR3 amino acids: CAISESRGAAYEQYF. Here the CDR3 DNA reads TGTGCCATCAGTGAGTCGCGGGGGGCAGCCTACGAGCAGTACTTC.

This chain links TRBV2 with TRBJ2-3; 9 positions match TRBD1. The CDR3 is 16 residues long. V gave up 2 bases and J gave up 4 bases; unmatched junction bases: 7. Germline CDR1 SNHLY, CDR2 FYNNEI. The CDR3 sequence: CASSETGGSRADTQYF. CDR3 nucleotides: TGTGCCAGCAGTGAAACAGGGGGCAGTCGGGCAGATACGCAGTATTTT.

The rearrangement links TRBV6-2 or TRBV6-3 to TRBJ2-1; perhaps TRBD1 as D (6 bases). The CDR3 runs 13 residues. V shed 1 base and J shed 7 bases, with 8 bases lying between them. Germline V gives CDR1 MNHEY, CDR2 SVGEGT. CDR3 amino acids: CASSYLRGNEQFF. The CDR3, as DNA: TGTGCCAGCAGTTACTTAAGGGGGAATGAGCAGTTCTTC.

This clonotype was counted only a few times. This rearrangement joins TRBV4-3 to TRBJ2-3; TRBD1 is a possible D gene (5 bases). The CDR3 runs to 16 residues. Germline-derived CDR1 and CDR2 are LGHNA and YSLEER. Trimming shortened V by 0 bases and J by 7 bases, and 17 bases separated the two germline ends. As DNA, the CDR3 is TGCGCCAGCAGCCAAGAAAGCAGGGCCTGGGGCTATACGCAGTATTTT. Amino acid sequence: CASSQESRAWGYTQYF.

The V gene is TRBV11-2, the J gene TRBJ2-5; no clear D gene. The CDR3 spans 16 residues. V dropped 4 bases and J dropped 3 bases, with 18 bases sitting between them. Germline V lookup: CDR1 SGHAT, CDR2 FQNNGV. The CDR3 sequence is CASSSGRIQPKETQYF. The CDR3 DNA is TGTGCCAGCAGCTCCGGACGGATACAACCGAAAGAGACCCAGTACTTC.

A few counts support this clonotype. The rearrangement joins TRBV20-1 to TRBJ2-3; TRBD2 agrees at 10 bases. Germline assignment: CDR1 DFQATT and CDR2 SNEGSKA (reference sequence). V lost 3 bases, J lost 5 bases, and 5 bases stayed unmatched. This CDR3 is built from 14 residues. The CDR3 protein is CSASRAGGVDTQYF. The CDR3 nucleotides read TGCAGTGCTAGTCGAGCGGGAGGGGTAGATACGCAGTATTTT.

The chain joins TRBV14 to TRBJ2-7, with 8 positions matching TRBD2. V shed 5 bases and J 1 base; nucleotides not matched to a gene: 7. CDR1 and CDR2 (germline): SGHDN, FVKESK. There are 15 residues in the CDR3. The CDR3 spells CASSGLAAGSYEQYF. The CDR3 nucleotides read TGTGCCAGCAGCGGACTAGCAGCGGGTTCCTACGAGCAGTACTTC.

The rearrangement links TRBV9 to TRBJ2-3; 8 bases align to TRBD1. Germline trimming cut 1 base from V and 5 bases from J; bases unmatched to any gene: 3. The CDR3 extends over 14 amino acids. The germline CDR1 and CDR2 sequences are SGDLS and YYNGEE. This chain's CDR3 is CASSVTGGLDTQYF. The CDR3, as DNA: TGTGCCAGCAGCGTAACAGGGGGATTAGATACGCAGTATTTT.

In this sample, this clonotype turned up once. The genes are TRBV7-4 and TRBJ1-6; D is unclear. This CDR3 comprises 12 residues. The germline V gene encodes CDR1 SGHVT and CDR2 SQSDAQ. V shed 7 bases and J shed 7 bases, with 8 bases lying between them. CDR3 amino acids: CASTVVNSPLHF. The CDR3 DNA reads as TGTGCCAGCACCGTAGTAAATTCACCCCTCCACTTT. The full variable domain, its missing parts supplied by reference TRBV7-4 and TRBJ1-6, is GAGVSQSPRYKVAKRGRDVALRCDSISGHVTLYWYRQTLGQGSEVLTYSQSDAQRDKSGRPSGRFSAERPERSVSTLKIQRTEQGDSAVYLCASTVVNSPLHFGNGTRLTVT.

This clonotype has at least ten counts. The V call is TRBV7-6, the J call TRBJ2-1, with a tentative D call TRBD2 (6 bases). The CDR3 has 16 amino acids. Germline-derived CDR1 and CDR2 are SGHVS and FNYEAQ. V shed 3 bases and J shed 4 bases, with 16 bases lying between them. The CDR3 DNA is TGTGCCAGCAGCTTCCGGGACTCTGCGCTGTACAATGAGCAGTTCTTC. It encodes CASSFRDSALYNEQFF.

This clonotype appeared a few times. This chain links TRBV12-3 or TRBV12-4 with TRBJ2-3; 8 bases align to TRBD1. The trim removed 2 bases at V and 6 bases at J, leaving 4 bases unmatched. There are 14 residues in the CDR3. The CDR3 DNA reads TGTGCCAGCAGTTTAACAGGGGGAAGGGATACGCAGTATTTT. Its translation is CASSLTGGRDTQYF.

The chain uses TRBV7-8 and TRBJ2-7; D might be TRBD2 (6 bases). The CDR3 contains 15 residues. Per germline, CDR1 SGHVS and CDR2 FQNEAQ. Trimming took 0 bases from V and 3 from J, leaving 12 bases between them. Here the CDR3 DNA reads TGTGCCAGCAGCTTAGCTCTCTCGGGAGTCTACGAGCAGTACTTC. Amino acid sequence: CASSLALSGVYEQYF.